A selection of T cell receptor beta chains follows, all from one sample in a study of blood T cell repertoires in COVID-19. Assay: immunoSEQ multiplex PCR; the TCRdb copy retains only in-frame clones and omits some. The sample shows around 270,000 clones, about 85% of them seen only once. The specimen sequenced was peripheral blood. The receptors here all came from a man aged 55 to 69 who had recovered from COVID-19. Both conserved end residues are part of each CDR3. D genes are given only for firm matches. Some rows have no size entry. The others give once, few or many, or a class for an expanded clone.

clone_size j_call v_call d_call cdr3_nt cdr3_aa
NA TRBJ1-3 TRBV10-3 NA TGTGCCATCAGTGAGTCTATCGGAGGGGAGGGAAACACCATATATTTT CAISESIGGEGNTIYF
NA TRBJ2-7 TRBV9 TRBD1 TGTGCCAGCAGCGTGGAAGGGGACAGATCCTACGAGCAGTACTTC CASSVEGDRSYEQYF
NA TRBJ1-1 TRBV5-8 TRBD1 TGTGCCAGCAGCCGTATTACAGGGGGCGTGAGCCCCATGAACACTGAAGCTTTCTTT CASSRITGGVSPMNTEAFF
NA TRBJ1-1 TRBV6-5 TRBD1 TGTGCCAGCAGTCGTGACAGGGTCACTGAAGCTTTCTTT CASSRDRVTEAFF
NA TRBJ2-7 TRBV6-5 NA TGTGCCAGCACTCACATCGGGGTGCAGTACTTC CASTHIGVQYF
once TRBJ1-2 TRBV30 NA TGTGCCTGGAATTCAGGGCAGGGCTATGGCTACACCTTC CAWNSGQGYGYTF
NA TRBJ1-5 TRBV6-1 NA TGTGCCAGCAGTGAAGTAGAGGGAGGGGCGTATAGCAATCAGCCCCAGCATTTT CASSEVEGGAYSNQPQHF
NA TRBJ2-4 TRBV2 TRBD2 TGTGCCAGCAGTGCAACTAGCGGGGAAAACATTCAGTACTTC CASSATSGENIQYF
NA TRBJ2-3 TRBV5-1 TRBD2 TGCGCCAGCAGCTTGGATCCAGCGGGGGGCACAGATACGCAGTATTTT CASSLDPAGGTDTQYF
NA TRBJ2-2 TRBV5-1 TRBD1 TGCGCCAGCAGTCTCCCAACAGGGGACACCGGGGAGCTGTTTTTT CASSLPTGDTGELFF
few TRBJ2-1 TRBV20-1 TRBD1 TGCAGTGCTAGTGGGACAGGGGGCTTCATAAATGAGCAGTTCTTC CSASGTGGFINEQFF
NA TRBJ1-2 TRBV29-1 NA TGCAGCGTTGATGCCAGGGTGGCGGCTAACTATGGCTACACCTTC CSVDARVAANYGYTF
NA TRBJ1-2 TRBV7-9 TRBD1 TGTGCCAGCAGCCTGCTGACAGGGGAGGTCCTCCCTAACTATGGCTACACCTTC CASSLLTGEVLPNYGYTF
NA TRBJ1-2 TRBV19 NA TGTGGATCCCGGGGGATTTACACCTTC CGSRGIYTF
NA TRBJ2-1 TRBV5-4 NA TGTGCCAGCAGCGCCTCGACAGGCTCCTACAATGAGCAGTTCTTC CASSASTGSYNEQFF
NA TRBJ2-7 TRBV2 TRBD2 TGTGCCAGCAGCGGTCGGGGGGGGGTTACCTACGAGCAGTACTTC CASSGRGGVTYEQYF
NA TRBJ2-7 TRBV15 NA TGTGCCACCAGCAGTCCGGGACTGCAGACCTACGAGCAGTATTTC CATSSPGLQTYEQYF
once TRBJ1-2 TRBV3-1/TRBV3-2 NA TGTGCCAGCAGCCACAGAAGAAATAACTATGGCTACACCTTC CASSHRRNNYGYTF
NA TRBJ2-3 TRBV4-1 TRBD2 TGCGCCAGCAGCCAAGAGGACGGGGGGGGTCTAAGTAGCACAGATACGCAGTATTTT CASSQEDGGGLSSTDTQYF
NA TRBJ2-3 TRBV7-3 TRBD2 TGTGCCAGCAGCCCGGGGACTACTCGGGATACGCAGTATTTT CASSPGTTRDTQYF
NA TRBJ1-3 TRBV27 NA TGTGCCAGCAGTTTATCGACAGAAAACACCATATATTTT CASSLSTENTIYF
NA TRBJ2-3 TRBV7-2 NA TGTGCCAGCAGGCCCGGGGGGCTTGGCTCCAGCACAGATACGCAGTATTTT CASRPGGLGSSTDTQYF
NA TRBJ1-3 TRBV7-2 NA TGTGCCAGCAGCTTATCGGGTGACACCATATATTTT CASSLSGDTIYF
NA TRBJ1-3 TRBV19 NA TGTGCCAGTAGTTACGACAGAGCATCTGGAAACACCATATATTTT CASSYDRASGNTIYF
NA TRBJ2-3 TRBV18 NA TGTGCCAGCTCACGACAAGCTAGCACAGATACGCAGTATTTT CASSRQASTDTQYF
NA TRBJ1-2 TRBV4-1 NA TGCGCCAGCAGCCCTCGGGTGGAGGATAGCTATGGCTACACCTTC CASSPRVEDSYGYTF
NA TRBJ2-7 TRBV5-1 NA TGCGCCAGCAGCTTGGAGAGCGAGCAGTACTTC CASSLESEQYF
NA TRBJ1-2 TRBV23-1 NA TGCGCCAGCAGTCAATCCCGGCAGGCCTTTAACTATGGCTACACCTTC CASSQSRQAFNYGYTF
NA TRBJ2-2 TRBV19 TRBD1 TGTGCCAGTGCTGTAGGGGGCGCTCCCGGGGAGCTGTTTTTT CASAVGGAPGELFF
NA TRBJ1-2 TRBV5-4 NA TGTGCCAGCAGCCCCCTTCGACTATATGGCTACACCTTC CASSPLRLYGYTF
NA TRBJ2-3 TRBV20-1 NA TGCAGTGCTACCTACACAGATACGCAGTATTTT CSATYTDTQYF
NA TRBJ2-1 TRBV7-8 TRBD1 TGTGCCAGCAGCTTGGGGACAGGGGGTGGGTCCCCTGAGCAGTTCTTC CASSLGTGGGSPEQFF
NA TRBJ1-1 TRBV2 TRBD1 TGTGCCAGCAGCGGGGCTCCGGGACAGGGTTTATCGTACACTGAAGCTTTCTTT CASSGAPGQGLSYTEAFF
NA TRBJ2-5 TRBV10-3 NA TGTGCCATCAGTGCCGGACCCATCAGGGACCAGTACTTC CAISAGPIRDQYF
NA TRBJ1-3 TRBV6-5 NA TGTGCCAGCAGTTACTCGGTACAGGGTGGAAACACCATATATTTT CASSYSVQGGNTIYF
once TRBJ2-7 TRBV3-1/TRBV3-2 NA TGTGCCAGCAGCCAAGATCGGGTTTCCGAGCAGTACTTC CASSQDRVSEQYF
NA TRBJ2-1 TRBV11-2 TRBD1 TGTGCCAGCGATCAGGGGGTCCGATGGTACAATGAGCAGTTCTTC CASDQGVRWYNEQFF
NA TRBJ2-2 TRBV5-1 TRBD1 TGCGCCAGCAGCGTCGACAGGGGGCTCACCGGGGAGCTGTTTTTT CASSVDRGLTGELFF
NA TRBJ1-1 TRBV19 NA TGTGCCAGTAGGGAGCTCACAGGGTTTCCTGAAGCTTTCTTT CASRELTGFPEAFF
NA TRBJ2-7 TRBV5-6 NA TGTGCCAGCAGCCCAGTACATATGGCCCACGAGCAGTACTTC CASSPVHMAHEQYF
NA TRBJ1-4 TRBV5-8 NA TGTGCCAGCAGCCAGAGGTCGGGTGAAAAACTGTTTTTT CASSQRSGEKLFF
medium-sized TRBJ2-3 TRBV27 TRBD2 TGTGCCAGCAGCTATGGGCCGGGGGGTTACACAGATACGCAGTATTTT CASSYGPGGYTDTQYF